This T cell receptor (beta chain) was captured by sequencing in a study of human thymus T cells. Germline values: CDR1 KGHSH, CDR2 LQKENI. The CDR3 spans 15 residues. V dropped 2 bases and J dropped 6; count of bases not matched to a gene: 3. Clones were read by immunoSEQ multiplex PCR, and TCRdb kept only the in-frame ones, dropping some. The sample shows tens of thousands of clones, just over 95% of them seen only once. Resections removed during corrective heart surgery provided the thymus tissue used. Donor material was obtained from healthy Finnish infants undergoing corrective surgery for congenital heart defects.

The chain employs TRBV18 and TRBJ2-1; 11 nucleotides line up with TRBD2. The clonotype originates from a boy younger than two with a congenital heart defect but otherwise immunologically healthy. Sample: thymus tissue. In DNA form, the CDR3 reads TGTGCCAGCTCACCAAGAGGACTAGCGGGCAATGAGCAGTTCTTC. Amino acid sequence: CASSPRGLAGNEQFF.